Shown below are 14 T cell receptor beta chains from a single sample sequenced in a study of T cells in localized non-small cell lung cancer. TCRdb's table, derived via immunoSEQ multiplex PCR, lists solely in-frame clones and lacks some. The sample consists of about 29,000 clones, 89% of them appearing once. Material: peripheral blood, obtained before any cancer treatment. The receptors shown here come from a woman aged 40 to 75 with stage I lung adenocarcinoma.

The chain combines TRBV2 with TRBJ1-5; tentative D call: TRBD1 (6 bases). Germline V gene sequence: CDR1 SNHLY, CDR2 FYNNEI. V lost 11 bases to trimming and J lost 4 bases, with 15 bases between them. There are 13 residues in the CDR3. DNA for the CDR3: TGTGCCGGGGCGAGGGGGGGGAATCAGCCCCAGCATTTT. It specifies CAGARGGNQPQHF.

V usage is TRBV6-1 and J usage is TRBJ1-2; D possibly corresponds to TRBD1 (5 bases). Looked up from germline, CDR1 is MNHNS and CDR2 is SASEGT. The CDR3 totals 13 residues. The V end lost 3 bases, the J end lost 8 bases, and 13 bases lay between the germline ends. CDR3 nucleotide sequence: TGTGCCAGCAGTGAGCAGGGAAGGGAGGGCTACACCTTC. Its protein is CASSEQGREGYTF.

The V call is TRBV9, the J call TRBJ2-2; the D gene is possibly TRBD2 (7 bases). The CDR3 has 16 amino acids. Germline CDR1 SGDLS, CDR2 YYNGEE. Trimming left V 4 bases short and J 5 bases short, with 18 bases between. Here the CDR3 DNA reads TGTGCCAGCAGCCTATCGGGGGGCGCTTTTACCGGGGAGCTGTTTTTT. Amino acids: CASSLSGGAFTGELFF.

The V gene is TRBV6-6, the J gene TRBJ1-2; weak D call: TRBD1 (6 bases). The ends were cut back, 7 bases at V and 6 bases at J, with 18 bases in the middle. This CDR3 is 14 amino acids long. Germline V gives CDR1 MNHNY, CDR2 SVGAGI (reference sequence). CDR3 amino acids: CASTLRAGADGYTF. CDR3 DNA sequence: TGTGCCAGCACCCTCAGAGCAGGGGCGGATGGCTACACCTTC.

This chain links TRBV2 with TRBJ1-5; D call uncertain. CDR3 length equals 16 residues. Germline lookup yields CDR1 SNHLY and CDR2 FYNNEI. V lost 7 bases and J lost 2, with 18 bases in between. The CDR3 region has the DNA TGTGCCAGCACTCCCACGGGCAGAGAGGGCAATCAGCCCCAGCATTTT. Protein product: CASTPTGREGNQPQHF.

CDR3: CASSLRQGYEQYF. The CDR3 coding sequence is TGCGCCAGCAGCTTGCGACAGGGCTACGAGCAGTACTTC. The chain couples TRBV5-1 to TRBJ2-7, with 7 bases lining up with TRBD1. The germline gives CDR1 SGHRS, CDR2 YFSETQ. The J segment lost 3 bases and the V segment lost 1 base, leaving 1 base of the junction unmatched. This CDR3 spans 13 amino acids.

The V and J genes are TRBV27 and TRBJ2-7; 7 positions match TRBD2. Per germline, CDR1 MNHEY and CDR2 SMNVEV (reference sequence). The CDR3 runs to 14 residues. The trim removed 6 bases at V and 2 bases at J, leaving 7 bases unmatched. The CDR3 spells CASRGGGWTYEQYF. CDR3 bases: TGTGCCAGCAGAGGCGGGGGTTGGACCTACGAGCAGTACTTC.

The V gene is TRBV29-1, the J gene TRBJ2-2; 8 nucleotides agree with TRBD2. Germline CDR1 SQVTM, CDR2 ANQGSEA. This CDR3 contains 15 residues. V trimming: 5 bases; J trimming: 5 bases; junction bases outside the gene matches: 10. The CDR3 spells CSVFLSGESTGELFF. In nucleotides, the CDR3 is TGCAGCGTTTTCCTTAGCGGGGAAAGTACCGGGGAGCTGTTTTTT.

The rearrangement uses TRBV6-6 and TRBJ2-3; a weak D match, TRBD1 (6 bases). The CDR3 has 15 amino acids. The V end was cut by 2 bases, the J end by 1 base, with 10 bases between. Germline V gene lookup returns CDR1 MNHNY and CDR2 SVGAGI (reference sequence). Here the CDR3 DNA reads TGTGCCAGCAGTTACGTAGGGGGTCGCACAGATACGCAGTATTTT. As protein: CASSYVGGRTDTQYF.

The V call is TRBV28, the J call TRBJ1-4, with a tentative D call TRBD1 (5 bases). CDR1 MDHEN and CDR2 SYDVKM come from the germline V gene. Trimming took 6 bases from V and 5 from J, leaving 19 bases between them. The CDR3 contains 16 residues. The CDR3 here is CASSVELGETNEKLFF. The CDR3, as DNA: TGTGCCAGCAGCGTAGAGCTAGGGGAAACCAATGAAAAACTGTTTTTT.

The rearrangement uses TRBV19 and TRBJ1-3; the D gene is possibly TRBD1 (6 bases). Germline CDR1 is LNHDA and CDR2 is SQIVND (reference sequence). V lost 6 bases, J lost 2 bases, and 14 bases lay in between. The CDR3 has 15 amino acids. The CDR3 sequence: CASRKGQAAGNTIYF. DNA for the CDR3: TGTGCCAGTAGAAAGGGACAAGCCGCTGGAAACACCATATATTTT.

This clone turned up a few times. The gene calls are TRBV2 and TRBJ2-3; the D gene is possibly TRBD1 (5 bases). Trimming took off 1 base at V and 3 bases at J, with 20 bases between the two ends. CDR3 length: 18 residues. CDR1 SNHLY and CDR2 FYNNEI come from the germline V gene. The DNA for the CDR3 is TGTGCCAGCAGTGAAGGTGGGGCCAGGGTGTTTGGAACAGATACGCAGTATTTT. As protein: CASSEGGARVFGTDTQYF.

The V and J genes are TRBV7-2 and TRBJ1-1; the D is unclear. There are 13 residues in the CDR3. Trimming pared 2 bases from V and 1 base from J, leaving 5 bases between. The germline V gene encodes CDR1 SGHTA and CDR2 FQGNSA. CDR3 residues: CASSLSSNTEAFF. CDR3 nucleotides: TGTGCCAGCAGCTTAAGTTCGAACACTGAAGCTTTCTTT. The whole variable domain, remainder taken from reference TRBV7-2 and TRBJ1-1, is GAGVSQSPSNKVTEKGKDVELRCDPISGHTALYWYRQSLGQGLEFLIYFQGNSAPDKSGLPSDRFSAERTGGSVSTLTIQRTQQEDSAVYLCASSLSSNTEAFFGQGTRLTVV.

The chain links TRBV5-6 to TRBJ1-1; the D gene is possibly TRBD1 (6 bases). The CDR3 totals 16 residues. The V end lost 2 bases, the J end lost 0 bases, and 14 bases lay between the germline ends. CDR1 and CDR2 (germline): SGHDT, YYEEEE. Here the CDR3 reads CASSFRGALMNTEAFF. The CDR3 region has the DNA TGTGCCAGCAGCTTTAGGGGGGCGTTGATGAACACTGAAGCTTTCTTT.